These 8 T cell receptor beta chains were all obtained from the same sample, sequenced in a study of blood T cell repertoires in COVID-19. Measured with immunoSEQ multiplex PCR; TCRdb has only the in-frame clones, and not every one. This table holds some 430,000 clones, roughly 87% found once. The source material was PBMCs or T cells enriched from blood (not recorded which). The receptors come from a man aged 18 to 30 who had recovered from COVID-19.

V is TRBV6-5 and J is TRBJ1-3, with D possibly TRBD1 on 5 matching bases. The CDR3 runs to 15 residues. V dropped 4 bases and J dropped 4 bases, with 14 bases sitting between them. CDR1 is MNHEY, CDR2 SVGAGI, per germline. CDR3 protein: CASSFLGTPGNTIYF. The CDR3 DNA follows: TGTGCCAGCAGTTTCTTAGGGACTCCGGGAAACACCATATATTTT.

CDR3 nucleotides: TGTGCCAGCAGTTTCCTGGTGAGGGGGCGATGGGGAAACATTCAGTACTTC. The encoded protein is CASSFLVRGRWGNIQYF. This chain links TRBV28 with TRBJ2-4; 7 positions agree with TRBD1. J was trimmed by 6 bases and V by 3 bases; bases with no gene match: 14. The CDR3 is made up of 17 amino acids. The germline V gene has CDR1 MDHEN and CDR2 SYDVKM.

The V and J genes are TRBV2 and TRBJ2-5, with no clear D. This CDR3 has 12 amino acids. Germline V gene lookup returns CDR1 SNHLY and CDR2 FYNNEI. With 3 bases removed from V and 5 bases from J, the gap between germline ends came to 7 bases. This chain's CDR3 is CASSDSGETQYF. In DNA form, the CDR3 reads TGTGCCAGCAGTGACTCTGGCGAGACCCAGTACTTC. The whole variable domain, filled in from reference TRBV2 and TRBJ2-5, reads EPEVTQTPSHQVTQMGQEVILRCVPISNHLYFYWYRQILGQKVEFLVSFYNNEISEKSEIFDDQFSVERPDGSNFTLKIRSTKLEDSAMYFCASSDSGETQYFGPGTRLLVL.

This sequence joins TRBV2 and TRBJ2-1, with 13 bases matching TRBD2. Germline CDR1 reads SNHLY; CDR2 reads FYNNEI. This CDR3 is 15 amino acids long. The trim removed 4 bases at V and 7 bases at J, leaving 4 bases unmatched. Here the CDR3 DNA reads TGTGCCAGCAGTGGACTAGCGGGGGGCGAGAATGAGCAGTTCTTC. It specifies CASSGLAGGENEQFF.

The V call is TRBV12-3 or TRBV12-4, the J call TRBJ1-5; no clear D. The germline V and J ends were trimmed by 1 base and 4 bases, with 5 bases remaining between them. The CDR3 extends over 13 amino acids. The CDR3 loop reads CASSLGANQPQHF. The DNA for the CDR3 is TGTGCCAGCAGTTTAGGGGCAAATCAGCCCCAGCATTTT.

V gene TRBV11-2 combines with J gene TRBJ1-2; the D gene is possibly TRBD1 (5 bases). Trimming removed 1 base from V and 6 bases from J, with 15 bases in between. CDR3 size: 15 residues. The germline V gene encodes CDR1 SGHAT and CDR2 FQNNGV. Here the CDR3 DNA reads TGTGCCAGCAGCTTAGTAGGGGCATCGCGGAATGGCTACACCTTC. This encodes CASSLVGASRNGYTF.

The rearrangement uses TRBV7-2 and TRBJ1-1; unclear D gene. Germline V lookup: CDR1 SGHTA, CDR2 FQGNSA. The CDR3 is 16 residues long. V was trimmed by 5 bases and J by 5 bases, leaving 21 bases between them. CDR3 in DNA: TGTGCCAGCAGCCTATCCCTCGGGGTGAGGGATACTGAAGCTTTCTTT. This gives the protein CASSLSLGVRDTEAFF.

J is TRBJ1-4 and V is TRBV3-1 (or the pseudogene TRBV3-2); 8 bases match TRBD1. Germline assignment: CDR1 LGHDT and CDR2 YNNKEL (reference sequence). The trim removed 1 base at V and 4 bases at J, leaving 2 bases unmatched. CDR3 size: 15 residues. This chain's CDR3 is CASSQGTGNNEKLFF. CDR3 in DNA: TGTGCCAGCAGCCAAGGGACAGGGAATAATGAAAAACTGTTTTTT.